This T cell receptor beta chain was retrieved from a study of blood T cells in healthy people across ages. Study-wide points: Comparison with aged donors showed that long-lived donors had more naive CD4+ cells and higher diversity.

PCR was performed a second time for roughly 7 to 12 cycles using a sample-barcoded 5' primer and a J-beta primer mix. Every cDNA molecule bore a tag from a template-switch adaptor containing 12 random nucleotides. Every individual sample yielded 2.5 million or more paired-end reads (each containing CDR3). Via MiXCR, TCRdb re-called the 5' RACE reads, giving one row per CDR3 protein. In the table there are more than 1,400,000 distinct CDR3 sequences, around two fifths of which are singletons. Concerning this clonotype itself: Antigen: not known.

This TCR was recovered from a woman aged 18-29 years in good health. Specimen: blood.

The chain's CDR3 is CATSGGFGNQPQHF. CDR3 coding DNA: TGTGCCACCAGCGGGGGATTCGGCAATCAGCCCCAGCATTTT. The chain is built from TRBV15 and TRBJ1-5, with D perhaps matching TRBD1 (5 bases). Trimming left V 5 bases short and J 2 bases short, with 10 bases between. The CDR3 runs 14 residues. Germline lookup yields CDR1 LNHNV and CDR2 YYDKDF (reference sequence).